This paragraph reports one T cell receptor (beta chain). These data are taken from a study of shared clonotypes between healthy human individuals. Turning to the study itself: Per-donor plates numbered three CD4 naive, three CD4 memory, two CD8 naive and one CD8 memory.

Repertoires were generated with immunoSEQ multiplex PCR, while TCRdb's copy carries only in-frame clones and drops some. The profile covers 950,000 to 1,300,000 clones, with 65% to 80% appearing a single time and approximately 1.5% taken by the ten largest. CD4+ cells underwent separation, giving CD45RA+ naive and CD45RA-negative memory subsets. This clonotype originated in a man between 18 and 35 years old in good health. Sequenced sample: memory CD4+ T cells sorted from blood. The subset is: CD45RA-negative fraction.

CDR3 DNA sequence: TGCGCCAGCAGCTTGGGTCCTCACAATGAGCAGTTCTTC. It codes for CASSLGPHNEQFF. The genes are TRBV5-1 and TRBJ2-1, with no clear D. Trimming took off 0 bases at V and 5 bases at J, with 6 bases between the two ends. There are 13 residues in the CDR3. Germline CDR1 is SGHRS and CDR2 is YFSETQ.